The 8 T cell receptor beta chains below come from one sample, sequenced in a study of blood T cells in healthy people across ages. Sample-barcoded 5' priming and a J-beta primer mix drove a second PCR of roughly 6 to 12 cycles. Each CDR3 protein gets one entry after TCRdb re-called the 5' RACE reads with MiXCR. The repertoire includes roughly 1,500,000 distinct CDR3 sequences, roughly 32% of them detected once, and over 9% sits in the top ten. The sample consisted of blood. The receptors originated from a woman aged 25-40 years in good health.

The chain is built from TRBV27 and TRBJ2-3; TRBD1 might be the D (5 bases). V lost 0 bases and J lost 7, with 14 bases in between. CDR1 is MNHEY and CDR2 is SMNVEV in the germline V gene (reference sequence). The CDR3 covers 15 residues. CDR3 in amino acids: CASSLSRGGGYTQYF. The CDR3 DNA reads TGTGCCAGCAGTTTATCAAGGGGTGGTGGTTATACGCAGTATTTT.

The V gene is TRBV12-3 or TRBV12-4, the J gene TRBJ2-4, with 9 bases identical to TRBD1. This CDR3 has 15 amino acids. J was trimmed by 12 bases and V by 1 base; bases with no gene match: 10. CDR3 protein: CASSLGDRARGDQYF. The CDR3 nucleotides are TGTGCCAGCAGTTTAGGGGACAGGGCGCGTGGGGATCAGTACTTC.

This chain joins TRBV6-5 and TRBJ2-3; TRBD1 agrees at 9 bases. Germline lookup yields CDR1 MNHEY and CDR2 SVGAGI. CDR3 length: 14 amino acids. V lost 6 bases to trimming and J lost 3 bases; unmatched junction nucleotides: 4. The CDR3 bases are TGTGCCAGCAGACAGGGGGCTACGACAGATACGCAGTATTTT. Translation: CASRQGATTDTQYF.

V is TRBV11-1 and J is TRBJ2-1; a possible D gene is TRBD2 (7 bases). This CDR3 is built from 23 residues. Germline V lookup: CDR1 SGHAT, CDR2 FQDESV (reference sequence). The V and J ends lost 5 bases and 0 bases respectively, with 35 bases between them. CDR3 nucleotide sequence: TGTGCCAGCAGCCCATTCTTCGGGACCGGACTGGCGGGGGCCAGGAGCTCCTACAATGAGCAGTTCTTC. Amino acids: CASSPFFGTGLAGARSSYNEQFF.

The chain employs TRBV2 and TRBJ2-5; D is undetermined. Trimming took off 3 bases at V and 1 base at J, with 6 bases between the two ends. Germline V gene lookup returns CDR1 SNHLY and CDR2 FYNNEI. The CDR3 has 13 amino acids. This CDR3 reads CASSDPGQETQYF. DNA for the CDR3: TGTGCCAGCAGTGACCCGGGCCAAGAGACCCAGTACTTC.

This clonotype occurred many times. Written as DNA, the CDR3 is TGTGCCAGCAGTTACGGGGGCGCCACAGATACGCAGTATTTT. As protein: CASSYGGATDTQYF. This chain links TRBV6-6 with TRBJ2-3; tentative D call: TRBD1 (6 bases). Germline V gene lookup returns CDR1 MNHNY and CDR2 SVGAGI (reference sequence). CDR3 length: 14 amino acids. Trimming took 2 bases from V and 2 from J, leaving 8 bases between them.

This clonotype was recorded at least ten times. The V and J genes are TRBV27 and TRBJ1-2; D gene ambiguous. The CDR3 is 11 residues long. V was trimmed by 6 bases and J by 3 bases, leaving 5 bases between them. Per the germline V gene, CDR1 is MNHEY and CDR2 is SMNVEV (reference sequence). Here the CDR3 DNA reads TGTGCCAGCAGCCCTGACTATGGCTACACCTTC. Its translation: CASSPDYGYTF.

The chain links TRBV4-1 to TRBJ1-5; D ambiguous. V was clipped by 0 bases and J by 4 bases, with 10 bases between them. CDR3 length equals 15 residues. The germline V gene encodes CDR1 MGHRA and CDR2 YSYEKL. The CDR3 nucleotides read TGCGCCAGCAGCCAAGAGGGCCTGGGGAATCAGCCCCAGCATTTT. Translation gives CASSQEGLGNQPQHF.